The 19 T cell receptor beta chains below all came from one sample that was sequenced in a study of blood T cell repertoires in COVID-19. Assay: immunoSEQ multiplex PCR; the TCRdb copy retains only in-frame clones and omits some. Among 300,000 to 450,000 clones listed, around 90% were seen once. Sequenced sample: peripheral blood. Receptors originate from a woman aged 60 to 75 with COVID-19, enrolled during active disease.

The chain is built from TRBV6-6 and TRBJ1-1, with D unclear. CDR3 size: 13 residues. Germline lookup yields CDR1 MNHNY and CDR2 SVGAGI (reference sequence). V was shortened by 0 bases and J by 9 bases, with 11 bases between the two germline ends. The chain's CDR3 is CASSYSMRSQAFF. In DNA form, the CDR3 reads TGTGCCAGCAGTTACTCGATGCGATCCCAAGCTTTCTTT.

The rearrangement joins TRBV11-2 to TRBJ1-3; D perhaps matches TRBD1 (6 bases). The V gene's germline CDR1 is SGHAT and CDR2 FQNNGV. The CDR3 is 15 residues long. Trimming cost V 3 bases and J 1 base, with 10 bases left between them. CDR3 bases: TGTGCCAGCAGCTTTGAACAGGGATCTGGAAACACCATATATTTT. It translates to CASSFEQGSGNTIYF.

The rearrangement links TRBV19 to TRBJ1-6; D is unresolved. Germline V gene data show CDR1 as LNHDA and CDR2 as SQIVND (reference sequence). V was trimmed by 4 bases and J by 9 bases, leaving 4 bases between them. The CDR3 consists of 11 residues. The CDR3, as DNA: TGTGCCAGTAGTAATAGTTCACCCCTCCACTTT. This translates into CASSNSSPLHF.

The J gene is TRBJ1-1, the V gene TRBV20-1, with 7 positions matching TRBD1. Trimming took 4 bases from V and 11 from J; bases not matched to a gene: 7. This CDR3 has 11 amino acids. Germline-derived CDR1 and CDR2 are DFQATT and SNEGSKA (reference sequence). DNA for the CDR3: TGCAGTGCTAACGACAGGGTGGTGGCTTTCTTT. Protein product: CSANDRVVAFF.

V usage is TRBV28 and J usage is TRBJ1-2; 7 nucleotides line up with TRBD1. Germline values: CDR1 MDHEN, CDR2 SYDVKM. The junction had 4 bases not matched to a gene; V was cut back by 6 bases and J by 3 bases. This CDR3 is 13 amino acids long. Here the CDR3 reads CASRSDRDYGYTF. CDR3 nucleotide sequence: TGTGCCAGCAGGTCTGACAGGGACTATGGCTACACCTTC.

The rearrangement uses TRBV7-3 and TRBJ2-7, with 9 bases fitting TRBD1. The CDR3 is 14 residues long. The V gene end was trimmed by 5 bases and the J gene end by 0 bases; junction bases not matched to a gene: 2. CDR1 is SGHTA, CDR2 FQGTGA, per germline. CDR3 sequence reads: CASSQQGASYEQYF. In nucleotides, the CDR3 is TGTGCCAGCAGCCAACAGGGGGCCTCCTACGAGCAGTACTTC.

The gene calls are TRBV2 and TRBJ2-3; TRBD2 agrees at 9 bases. Germline CDR1 reads SNHLY; CDR2 reads FYNNEI. The CDR3 consists of 15 residues. The junction had 7 bases not matched to a gene; V was cut back by 7 bases and J by 2 bases. This CDR3 is CASILTSGFTDTQYF. The CDR3 coding sequence is TGTGCCAGCATTTTGACTAGCGGTTTCACAGATACGCAGTATTTT.

The CDR3 loop is CASYITTGGYTEAFF. CDR3 DNA: TGTGCCAGCTACATTACGACAGGGGGATACACTGAAGCTTTCTTT. This chain uses TRBV18 with TRBJ1-1; 9 bases fit TRBD1. Unmatched junction bases numbered 9, after V lost 7 bases and J lost 3 bases. The CDR3 consists of 15 residues. CDR1 and CDR2 from the germline V gene are KGHSH and LQKENI.

Notes on this clone: The same CDR3 arises from other DNA sequences in this sample as well. The CDR3 region has the DNA TGTGCCAGCTCACCGGGACAGGATGAAAAACTGTTTTTT. Protein sequence: CASSPGQDEKLFF. The chain couples TRBV18 to TRBJ1-4, with 8 positions matching TRBD1. In germline, CDR1 is KGHSH, CDR2 LQKENI. This CDR3 comprises 13 residues. After removal of 3 bases from V and 6 bases from J, the junction contained 0 bases not matched to a gene. Variable domain in full (rest from reference TRBV18 and TRBJ1-4): NAGVMQNPRHLVRRRGQEARLRCSPMKGHSHVYWYRQLPEEGLKFMVYLQKENIIDESGMPKERFSAEFPKEGPSILRIQQVVRGDSAAYFCASSPGQDEKLFFGSGTQLSVL.

The chain employs TRBV19 and TRBJ2-5, with D tentatively TRBD1 (6 bases). Germline CDR1 LNHDA, CDR2 SQIVND (reference sequence). V lost 6 bases and J 7 bases, leaving 12 bases between the germline ends. CDR3 length: 12 residues. This chain's CDR3 is CASRDQGGTQYF. In DNA form, the CDR3 reads TGTGCCAGTAGGGACCAAGGGGGGACCCAGTACTTC.

The chain joins TRBV7-8 to TRBJ1-1; D is unclear. This CDR3 comprises 13 residues. V was pared by 4 bases and J by 3 bases, with 9 bases between. Per the germline V gene, CDR1 is SGHVS and CDR2 is FQNEAQ. The CDR3 DNA follows: TGTGCCAGCAGCTCGGGAGCGGACACTGAAGCTTTCTTT. It specifies CASSSGADTEAFF. Full variable domain (missing parts from reference TRBV7-8 and TRBJ1-1): GAGVSQSPRYKVAKRGQDVALRCDPISGHVSLFWYQQALGQGPEFLTYFQNEAQLDKSGLPSDRFFAERPEGSVSTLKIQRTQQEDSAVYLCASSSGADTEAFFGQGTRLTVV.

This clone has a single count. This chain uses TRBV19 with TRBJ1-5; D is unclear. Germline V gene data show CDR1 as LNHDA and CDR2 as SQIVND (reference sequence). This CDR3 is built from 15 residues. Between the trimmed V and J ends, which lost 3 bases and 1 base, there was a span of 10 bases. CDR3 sequence: CASSIGLESNQPQHF. The DNA of the CDR3 is TGTGCCAGTAGTATTGGATTGGAGAGCAATCAGCCCCAGCATTTT.

The chain recombines TRBV18 with TRBJ1-4, with D uncertain. Germline V gene data show CDR1 as KGHSH and CDR2 as LQKENI. Trimming shortened V by 2 bases and J by 5 bases, and 12 bases separated the two germline ends. There are 15 residues in the CDR3. The CDR3 sequence is CASSPFREGNEKLFF. As DNA, the CDR3 is TGTGCCAGCTCACCATTTCGGGAAGGAAATGAAAAACTGTTTTTT.

V and J are TRBV2 and TRBJ2-1, with D maybe TRBD2 (6 bases). CDR3 size: 14 residues. In germline, CDR1 is SNHLY, CDR2 FYNNEI. Trimming cost V 3 bases and J 10 bases, with 16 bases left between them. CDR3: CASSEGGDPAEQFF. Here the CDR3 DNA reads TGTGCCAGCAGTGAGGGCGGGGATCCGGCCGAGCAGTTCTTC.

This chain connects TRBV6-5 to TRBJ1-5; unclear D gene. Germline assignment: CDR1 MNHEY and CDR2 SVGAGI. This CDR3 has 13 amino acids. The CDR3 DNA follows: TGTAGCGGACGCTCTCTAAGCAATCAGCCCCAGCATTTT. Amino acid sequence: CSGRSLSNQPQHF.

The chain joins TRBV14 to TRBJ1-1; D uncertain. Germline CDR1 reads SGHDN; CDR2 reads FVKESK. This CDR3 spans 18 amino acids. With 0 bases removed from V and 3 bases from J, the gap between germline ends came to 20 bases. The chain's CDR3 is CASSQDLRDYPPDTEAFF. In DNA form, the CDR3 reads TGTGCCAGCAGCCAAGACCTCCGTGACTACCCGCCGGACACTGAAGCTTTCTTT.

This clone has just one count. The rearrangement uses TRBV19 and TRBJ1-1, with a possible D match to TRBD1 (6 bases). This CDR3 has 13 residues. V lost 9 bases and J lost 1, with 12 bases in between. CDR1 is LNHDA and CDR2 is SQIVND in the germline V gene (reference sequence). The CDR3 loop is CASLTGQNTEAFF. The CDR3 nucleotides are TGTGCCAGCCTCACGGGACAGAACACTGAAGCTTTCTTT. The whole variable domain, remainder taken from reference TRBV19 and TRBJ1-1, is DGGITQSPKYLFRKEGQNVTLSCEQNLNHDAMYWYRQDPGQGLRLIYYSQIVNDFQKGDIAEGYSVSREKKESFPLTVTSAQKNPTAFYLCASLTGQNTEAFFGQGTRLTVV.

This clone has just one count. Other DNA sequences in the same sample also yield this CDR3. DNA of the CDR3: TGCGCCAGCAGCTCAACGACAGGGAACACTGAAGCTTTCTTT. This translates into CASSSTTGNTEAFF. The rearrangement links TRBV5-1 to TRBJ1-1; weak D call: TRBD1 (6 bases). Trimming took 3 bases from V and 1 from J, leaving 10 bases between them. The CDR3 loop spans 14 amino acids. Germline CDR1 SGHRS, CDR2 YFSETQ.

The V gene is TRBV11-2, the J gene TRBJ2-1; TRBD2 might be the D (7 bases). Germline V lookup: CDR1 SGHAT, CDR2 FQNNGV. CDR3 length: 13 amino acids. V lost 3 bases to trimming and J lost 9 bases, with 12 bases between them. CDR3 loop: CASSFGGGREQFF. DNA for the CDR3: TGTGCCAGCAGCTTTGGCGGGGGCCGTGAGCAGTTCTTC.